Listed here are 16 T cell receptor beta chains from one sample, sequenced in a study of T cell responses to AZD1222 COVID-19 vaccine. Clones were read by immunoSEQ multiplex PCR, and TCRdb kept only the in-frame ones, dropping some. The sample has more than 100,000 clones, 75% to 85% seen once; the top ten hold 7.9%. Sequenced here: peripheral blood, sampled 28 days after the second dose of the MenACWY control vaccine. Receptor source: an adult who received the MenACWY meningococcal vaccine as a control.

This clone appeared a single time. The rearrangement links TRBV10-1 to TRBJ2-2; no reliable D call. Germline V gene sequence: CDR1 WNHNN, CDR2 SYGVQD (reference sequence). V was clipped by 2 bases and J by 4 bases, with 11 bases between them. This CDR3 contains 15 residues. The CDR3 loop reads CASSESGRATGELFF. Written as DNA, the CDR3 is TGCGCCAGCAGTGAGAGTGGTAGGGCCACCGGGGAGCTGTTTTTT.

The chain carries TRBV12-1 and TRBJ1-3; TRBD1 is the table's D call and was not checked against the DNA. TRBV12-1 is annotated as a pseudogene. This CDR3 has 11 amino acids. The CDR3 DNA reads TGTGCCAGCAGCTTTCAAAACATCATATATTTT. This gives the protein CASSFQNIIYF.

The chain employs TRBV5-1 and TRBJ1-1, with TRBD1 matching 7 bases. This CDR3 comprises 15 residues. Trimming took 0 bases from V and 6 from J; bases not matched to a gene: 8. The germline CDR1 and CDR2 sequences are SGHRS and YFSETQ. In DNA, the CDR3 is TGCGCCAGCAGCTTGGGACAGGGATCTTACTCTGAAGCTTTCTTT. It specifies CASSLGQGSYSEAFF.

This clone came up once. The chain employs TRBV5-1 and TRBJ2-2; 7 nucleotides line up with TRBD2. V was clipped by 4 bases and J by 3 bases; unmatched bases: 9. The germline CDR1 and CDR2 sequences are SGHRS and YFSETQ. This CDR3 is built from 16 residues. The CDR3 DNA sequence: TGCGCCAGCAGCCCATACGAAGGGAGGGACACCGGGGAGCTGTTTTTT. Translation: CASSPYEGRDTGELFF.

This chain uses TRBV4-3 with TRBJ2-7, with D perhaps TRBD1 (6 bases). V lost 3 bases and J lost 1, with 10 bases in between. This CDR3 comprises 14 residues. Germline assignment: CDR1 LGHNA and CDR2 YSLEER. CDR3 sequence (DNA): TGCGCCAGCAGCCAGGGCAGGGGATCCTACGAGCAGTACTTC. Protein: CASSQGRGSYEQYF.

The chain links TRBV19 to TRBJ1-1; tentatively, D is TRBD1 (6 bases). The V end was cut by 1 base, the J end by 5 bases, with 11 bases between. CDR3 length: 14 residues. Germline V lookup: CDR1 LNHDA, CDR2 SQIVND (reference sequence). Written as DNA, the CDR3 is TGTGCCAGTAGTATAGCGAAACAGGGAACTGAAGCTTTCTTT. Protein: CASSIAKQGTEAFF.

This sequence joins TRBV13 and TRBJ1-1, with D possibly TRBD1 on 6 matching bases. The germline CDR1 and CDR2 sequences are PRHDT and FYEKMQ (reference sequence). V lost 2 bases, J lost 3 bases, and 19 bases lay in between. The CDR3 totals 17 residues. CDR3 DNA: TGTGCCAGCAGCTTAAAGGGGTACAGGGATGCGGACACTGAAGCTTTCTTT. It is translated as CASSLKGYRDADTEAFF.

This clone was seen a single time. The chain carries TRBV11-2 and TRBJ1-3; D uncertain. Germline loops: CDR1 SGHAT, CDR2 FQNNGV. V was trimmed by 1 base and J by 0 bases, leaving 7 bases between them. The CDR3 runs 15 residues. The CDR3 sequence is CASSLGASSGNTIYF. The CDR3 region has the DNA TGTGCCAGCAGCTTAGGGGCCAGCTCTGGAAACACCATATATTTT.

The chain uses TRBV29-1 and TRBJ1-1; 8 nucleotides align to TRBD1. Trimming removed 7 bases from V and 2 bases from J; junction bases left unmatched: 12. This CDR3 comprises 15 residues. Germline CDR1 reads SQVTM; CDR2 reads ANQGSEA. The CDR3 here is CSGIGGRGHNTEAFF. CDR3 in DNA: TGCAGCGGCATCGGAGGCAGGGGGCATAACACTGAAGCTTTCTTT.

The gene calls are TRBV11-3 and TRBJ1-2, with TRBD1 identical over 7 bases. The length of the CDR3 is 13 residues. V shed 4 bases and J 9 bases; nucleotides not matched to a gene: 8. Per germline, CDR1 SGHNT and CDR2 YENEEA. CDR3 sequence (DNA): TGTGCCAGCAGCTCATCACGGACAGGACGCTACACCTTC. It yields the protein CASSSSRTGRYTF.

The V call is TRBV18, the J call TRBJ2-7; weak D call: TRBD2 (6 bases). The CDR3 consists of 15 residues. CDR1 and CDR2 from the germline V gene are KGHSH and LQKENI. Trimming cost V 3 bases and J 0 bases, with 12 bases left between them. The CDR3 nucleotides read TGTGCCAGCTCACCGGGCGGGGCGAGCTCCTACGAGCAGTACGTC. Amino acid sequence: CASSPGGASSYEQYV.

The chain carries TRBV7-2 and TRBJ2-1, with unresolved D. This CDR3 has 13 residues. V lost 1 base and J 5 bases, leaving 6 bases between the germline ends. Looked up from germline, CDR1 is SGHTA and CDR2 is FQGNSA. CDR3 in DNA: TGTGCCAGCAGCTTAGGGCAGGACAATGAGCAGTTCTTC. Protein: CASSLGQDNEQFF. Full variable domain (rest looked up from reference TRBV7-2 and TRBJ2-1): GAGVSQSPSNKVTEKGKDVELRCDPISGHTALYWYRQSLGQGLEFLIYFQGNSAPDKSGLPSDRFSAERTGGSVSTLTIQRTQQEDSAVYLCASSLGQDNEQFFGPGTRLTVL.

The CDR3 here is CASSPEWLAGQETQYF. DNA of the CDR3: TGTGCCAGCAGCCCAGAATGGCTAGCGGGCCAAGAGACCCAGTACTTC. The rearrangement uses TRBV7-9 and TRBJ2-5, with 8 bases identical to TRBD2. This CDR3 has 16 residues. Looked up from germline, CDR1 is SEHNR and CDR2 is FQNEAQ (reference sequence). J was trimmed by 1 base and V by 5 bases; bases with no gene match: 9.

This chain uses TRBV15 with TRBJ2-7; the D call may be TRBD1 or TRBD2 (5 bases each). CDR1 is LNHNV, CDR2 YYDKDF, per germline (reference sequence). Trimming shortened V by 4 bases and J by 4 bases, and 14 bases separated the two germline ends. This CDR3 comprises 14 residues. This chain's CDR3 is CATSIEGNTYEQYF. The CDR3, as DNA: TGTGCCACCAGCATTGAGGGGAATACATACGAGCAGTACTTC.

The chain's CDR3 is CASSLGGGADQPQHF. As DNA, the CDR3 is TGTGCCAGCAGCTTGGGTGGGGGCGCGGATCAGCCCCAGCATTTT. The gene calls are TRBV5-4 and TRBJ1-5; TRBD1 is a possible D gene (6 bases). The V end lost 0 bases, the J end lost 5 bases, and 12 bases lay between the germline ends. Germline assignment: CDR1 SGHNT and CDR2 YYREEE (reference sequence). CDR3 length: 15 residues.

The chain is built from TRBV16 and TRBJ2-2; D remains ambiguous. The germline V and J ends were trimmed by 0 bases and 0 bases, with 5 bases remaining between them. This CDR3 has 15 amino acids. The germline V gene encodes CDR1 KGHSY and CDR2 FQNENV. DNA for the CDR3: TGTGCCAGCAGCCAATCGTCCGCGAACACCGGGGAGCTGTTTTTT. Translating it yields CASSQSSANTGELFF.